This T cell receptor (beta chain) originates from a study of beta chain features in type 1 diabetes. The overall study: Healthy donors and patients showed comparable age, gender and cell yields. Analysis included about 110 million sorted cells drawn from all samples.

Reverse transcribing all isolated RNA meant expressed TCRB transcripts were sequenced. Data came from immunoSEQ multiplex PCR; TCRdb stores just in-frame clones and leaves some out. This sample has under 550,000 clones; 9.5% to 12% occur once, and the top ten carry 0.04% to 0.05%. General study findings and limits: Any HLA type influence on TCRB rearrangement was left unresolved here.

This clone was detected ten times or more. The antigen remains unidentified. Sorted CD4+ subsets: naive, central memory, regulatory, stem cell-like memory (CD45RO/CCR7/CD25/CD127/CD95/CD27 panel). V lost 2 bases, J lost 2 bases, and 12 bases lay in between. There are 15 residues in the CDR3. In germline, CDR1 is SGHDN, CDR2 FVKESK. This receptor was taken from a woman between 18 and 29 years old in good health. Sequencing used naive CD4+ T cells from blood. The J gene is TRBJ2-5, the V gene TRBV14; D gene uncertain. CDR3 residues: CASSQNPVTQETQYF. The CDR3 coding sequence is TGTGCCAGCAGCCAAAACCCGGTGACTCAAGAGACCCAGTACTTC.